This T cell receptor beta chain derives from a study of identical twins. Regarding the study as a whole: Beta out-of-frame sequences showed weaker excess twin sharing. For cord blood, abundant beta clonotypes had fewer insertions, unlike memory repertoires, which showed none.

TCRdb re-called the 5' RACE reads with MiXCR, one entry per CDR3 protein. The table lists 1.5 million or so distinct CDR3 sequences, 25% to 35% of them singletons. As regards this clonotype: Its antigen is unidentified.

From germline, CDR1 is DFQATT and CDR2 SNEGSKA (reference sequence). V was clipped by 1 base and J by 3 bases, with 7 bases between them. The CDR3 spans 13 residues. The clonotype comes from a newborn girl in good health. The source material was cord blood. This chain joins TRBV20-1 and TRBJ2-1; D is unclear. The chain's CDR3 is CSARGPYYNEQFF. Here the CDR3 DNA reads TGCAGTGCTAGAGGTCCCTACTACAATGAGCAGTTCTTC.